This section outlines one TCR beta chain sequence together with its context. Its antigen is unknown. The data derive from a study of T cells in Graves' hyperthyroidism and ophthalmopathy. At the level of the study: Pretreatment peripheral blood was obtained at initial diagnosis. Findings of the study overall: Median prediction lead before ophthalmopathy onset was 5 to 7 months with the model.

Diagnosing involved the use of clinical symptoms, serum thyroxine and TRAb, thyroid ultrasound and orbital computed tomography. PBMCs stemmed from around 9.3 ml fresh peripheral blood. Amplified TCR beta CDR3 regions came from RNA transcripts. With the HTBI primer set, the TCR CDR3 went through a first round of RT-PCR. TCRdb reanalysed the multiplex PCR reads using MiXCR and keeps one entry per CDR3 protein. The table has a few hundred thousand distinct CDR3 sequences, approximately 15% seen once. V gave up 5 bases and J gave up 3 bases; unmatched junction bases: 11. CDR1 and CDR2 from the germline V gene are LNHDA and SQIVND (reference sequence). The CDR3 has 16 residues.

The genes are TRBV19 and TRBJ2-5; 8 nucleotides agree with TRBD1. Sequencing was carried out using blood. This TCR derives from a woman aged 40 to 50 with Graves' ophthalmopathy. The CDR3 loop reads CASSPHRRGQKETQYF. The CDR3 bases are TGTGCCAGTAGTCCCCACCGCAGGGGGCAAAAAGAGACCCAGTACTTC.